The T cell receptor beta chain under discussion was sequenced for a study of cytomegalovirus exposure and HLA in healthy donors. The PCR was carried out with 60 Vbeta primers and 13 Jbeta primers. Produced via immunoSEQ multiplex PCR; TCRdb's table is partial and in-frame only. The table lists a few hundred thousand clones, roughly four fifths of them singletons, with roughly 10% in the top ten. The table lists this clone with a few counts. Its antigen is still unknown. Germline V gives CDR1 SNHLY, CDR2 FYNNEI. After removal of 4 bases from V and 8 bases from J, the junction contained 5 bases not matched to a gene. The CDR3 extends over 14 amino acids. Study observations and caveats: Rarity characterized most TCR sequences, yet some public TCRs appeared in many donors.

This rearrangement joins TRBV2 to TRBJ1-4, with TRBD1 matching 9 bases. The sequenced sample was PBMCs. This TCR derives from a woman between 45 and 60 years old in good health and CMV-seropositive. CDR3 sequence: CASSGGDREEKLFF. CDR3 nucleotides: TGTGCCAGCAGTGGGGGGGACAGGGAGGAAAAACTGTTTTTT.